The sequence of this T cell receptor beta chain was determined in a study of cytomegalovirus exposure and HLA in healthy donors. Broader study findings: The authors later found most CMV-associated TCR beta chains appeared HLA-restricted. The authors listed 180 or so TCR beta chains as cytomegalovirus-associated.

About this clone: The antigen remains undetermined.

Primers: 60 Vbeta forward and 13 Jbeta reverse. Assay: immunoSEQ multiplex PCR; the TCRdb copy retains only in-frame clones and omits some. The table includes 130,000 to 150,000 clones, around 78% detected once. The germline gives CDR1 GTSNPN, CDR2 SVGIG (reference sequence). Trimming removed 0 bases from V and 9 bases from J, with 21 bases in between. This CDR3 has 16 residues. This rearrangement joins TRBV30 to TRBJ2-1, with D maybe TRBD2 (7 bases). The sequenced sample was PBMCs. This receptor was taken from a woman aged 18 to 35 in good health and CMV-seropositive. The CDR3 here is CAWSVVEGGKWVEQFF. CDR3 sequence (DNA): TGTGCCTGGAGTGTGGTTGAGGGGGGGAAATGGGTTGAGCAGTTCTTC.